One and the same sample provided the 23 T cell receptor beta chains below, sequenced in a study of shared clonotypes between healthy human individuals. Sequencing was performed with immunoSEQ multiplex PCR; in TCRdb, only in-frame clones are kept and a portion is missing. The sample lists a few hundred thousand clones; roughly 96% were seen once. The sample taken for sequencing was memory CD8+ T cells sorted from blood. Stated subset: CD45RO+ cells pooled with CCR7-negative TemRA cells. These receptors came from a man under 40 in good health.

The chain uses TRBV7-9 and TRBJ1-2; 7 bases map to TRBD1. This CDR3 is 12 amino acids long. CDR1 and CDR2 from the germline V gene are SEHNR and FQNEAQ (reference sequence). J lost 9 bases, V lost 4 bases, and 5 bases had no gene match. CDR3 sequence reads: CASSSTGASYTF. Written as DNA, the CDR3 is TGTGCCAGCAGCTCAACAGGGGCGAGCTACACCTTC. The variable domain in full, with the rest retrieved from reference TRBV7-9 and TRBJ1-2, is DTGVSQNPRHKITKRGQNVTFRCDPISEHNRLYWYRQTLGQGPEFLTYFQNEAQLEKSRLLSDRFSAERPKGSFSTLEIQRTEQGDSAMYLCASSSTGASYTFGSGTRLTVV.

This clone was seen just once. The genes are TRBV6-1 and TRBJ2-5; 11 positions match TRBD1. The CDR3 has 15 residues. The V and J ends lost 2 bases and 5 bases, in that order; junction bases with no gene match: 4. Germline CDR1 MNHNS, CDR2 SASEGT. Here the CDR3 DNA reads TGTGCCAGCAGTGAACCGGACAGGGGGCGTGAGACCCAGTACTTC. This sequence encodes CASSEPDRGRETQYF.

The chain uses TRBV10-3 and TRBJ2-1, with 9 bases fitting TRBD2. After removal of 6 bases from V and 7 bases from J, the junction contained 13 bases not matched to a gene. Germline CDR1 and CDR2: ENHRY and SYGVKD. The CDR3 has 16 amino acids. The CDR3 DNA follows: TGTGCCATCAGAAAAACCGGGACTAGCTTAAATAATGAGCAGTTCTTC. Protein: CAIRKTGTSLNNEQFF.

This chain uses TRBV10-3 with TRBJ2-1; 8 nucleotides line up with TRBD2. Germline loops: CDR1 ENHRY, CDR2 SYGVKD. This CDR3 region has 16 residues. The junction had 15 bases not matched to a gene; V was cut back by 2 bases and J by 12 bases. The CDR3 protein is CAISEDSGSGIGGQFF. CDR3 in DNA: TGTGCCATCAGTGAGGACTCGGGTAGCGGGATAGGGGGGCAGTTCTTC.

The J gene is TRBJ2-7, the V gene TRBV28; 14 nucleotides line up with TRBD2. This CDR3 comprises 17 residues. Germline assignment: CDR1 MDHEN and CDR2 SYDVKM. V shed 2 bases, J shed 4 bases, and the junction held 7 bases outside the gene matches. CDR3 nucleotide sequence: TGTGCCAGCAGTTTAGGCCGACTAGCGGGAGGGCCATACGAGCAGTACTTC. Translated: CASSLGRLAGGPYEQYF. Filled out from reference TRBV28 and TRBJ2-7, the complete variable domain reads DVKVTQSSRYLVKRTGEKVFLECVQDMDHENMFWYRQDPGLGLRLIYFSYDVKMKEKGDIPEGYSVSREKKERFSLILESASTNQTSMYLCASSLGRLAGGPYEQYFGPGTRLTVT.

V and J are TRBV28 and TRBJ1-5; D not resolved. This CDR3 comprises 17 residues. Germline V CDR1 and CDR2: MDHEN, SYDVKM. V was pared by 5 bases and J by 0 bases, with 17 bases between. Here the CDR3 reads CASSPHWTLDSNQPQHF. In nucleotides, the CDR3 is TGTGCCAGCAGTCCCCATTGGACGCTAGATAGCAATCAGCCCCAGCATTTT. Full variable domain (missing parts from reference TRBV28 and TRBJ1-5): DVKVTQSSRYLVKRTGEKVFLECVQDMDHENMFWYRQDPGLGLRLIYFSYDVKMKEKGDIPEGYSVSREKKERFSLILESASTNQTSMYLCASSPHWTLDSNQPQHFGDGTRLSIL.

The chain employs TRBV10-2 and TRBJ2-4; the match to TRBD1 covers 7 bases. With V trimmed by 1 base and J by 7 bases, 13 bases remained unmatched. CDR3 length equals 17 residues. The V gene's germline CDR1 is WSHSY and CDR2 SAAADI. The CDR3 loop is CASSEYGQDPGRNIQYF. The CDR3 DNA reads as TGCGCCAGCAGTGAGTATGGACAGGATCCCGGTCGTAACATTCAGTACTTC.

CDR3 sequence (DNA): TGTGCCATCAGTGAGACTAGCGGACTCACCGGGGAGCTGTTTTTT. It is translated as CAISETSGLTGELFF. The chain combines TRBV10-3 with TRBJ2-2, with TRBD2 matching 8 bases. Germline V gene sequence: CDR1 ENHRY, CDR2 SYGVKD. Unmatched junction bases numbered 3, after V lost 2 bases and J lost 4 bases. This CDR3 contains 15 residues.

The rearrangement links TRBV6-1 to TRBJ2-3, with a possible D match to TRBD1 (6 bases). The V and J ends lost 4 bases and 1 base respectively, with 12 bases between them. Germline values: CDR1 MNHNS, CDR2 SASEGT. The CDR3 spans 15 residues. DNA for the CDR3: TGTGCCAGCAGTGGCCAGGGGCCGGGCACAGATACGCAGTATTTT. Translating gives CASSGQGPGTDTQYF.

This clone was counted a few times. The chain recombines TRBV21-1 with TRBJ2-1. TRBV21-1 is tagged as a pseudogene. The CDR3 is made up of 15 amino acids. CDR3 sequence reads: CASSKARRNYNEQFF. The CDR3 coding sequence is TGTGCCAGCAGCAAAGCTCGTCGGAACTACAATGAGCAGTTCTTC.

This chain links TRBV9 with TRBJ2-2, with D perhaps TRBD2 (7 bases). Trimming took off 4 bases at V and 5 bases at J, with 12 bases between the two ends. The CDR3 consists of 14 residues. CDR1 and CDR2 (germline): SGDLS, YYNGEE. The DNA of the CDR3 is TGTGCCAGCAGCCCGCGGGGGCATACCGGGGAGCTGTTTTTT. This gives the protein CASSPRGHTGELFF. The full variable domain, rest sourced from reference TRBV9 and TRBJ2-2, is DSGVTQTPKHLITATGQRVTLRCSPRSGDLSVYWYQQSLDQGLQFLIQYYNGEERAKGNILERFSAQQFPDLHSELNLSSLELGDSALYFCASSPRGHTGELFFGEGSRLTVL.

Details on this clone: At one end, the junction sequence differs from germline, possibly due to a read error. This chain joins TRBV7-7 and TRBJ2-5; 10 bases agree with TRBD2. The CDR3 has 17 residues. Germline-derived CDR1 and CDR2 are SSHAT and FNYEAQ (reference sequence). The CDR3 nucleotides are TGTGCTAGCAGCTTAGTAGGGTTAGCGGGAGGTCGGGAGACCCAGTACTTC. It is translated as CASSLVGLAGGRETQYF.

This chain joins TRBV7-9 and TRBJ1-1; unclear D gene. This CDR3 has 15 amino acids. CDR1 is SEHNR and CDR2 is FQNEAQ in the germline V gene (reference sequence). V was pared by 1 base and J by 0 bases, with 9 bases between. This CDR3 reads CASSLGTGMNTEAFF. In DNA, the CDR3 is TGTGCCAGCAGCTTAGGGACGGGCATGAACACTGAAGCTTTCTTT.

The J gene is TRBJ2-7, the V gene TRBV6-1; D perhaps matches TRBD1 (5 bases). Germline V gives CDR1 MNHNS, CDR2 SASEGT. The CDR3 is 12 residues long. Trimming removed 7 bases at V and 3 bases at J, with 10 bases between. Written as DNA, the CDR3 is TGTGCCAGCACGACGACAGTCTACGAGCAGTACTTC. Residues: CASTTTVYEQYF.

This clone was observed a single time. This chain links TRBV30 with TRBJ1-1, with D maybe TRBD1 (6 bases). This CDR3 is built from 15 residues. The V gene lost 2 bases and the J gene lost 0 bases, with 13 bases spanning the gap. Germline CDR1 GTSNPN, CDR2 SVGIG (reference sequence). The CDR3, as DNA: TGTGCCTGGAGTCCTCCGGGACACTTGAACACTGAAGCTTTCTTT. Encoded protein: CAWSPPGHLNTEAFF.

The rearrangement joins TRBV5-1 to TRBJ2-3; 10 bases line up with TRBD2. The ends lost 9 bases at V and 1 base at J; junction bases unmatched: 11. The CDR3 has 16 residues. CDR1 is SGHRS, CDR2 YFSETQ, per germline. The CDR3 DNA reads TGCGCCACCGCGGCAGCGGGAGGGCCAGGCACAGATACGCAGTATTTT. Translation: CATAAAGGPGTDTQYF.

V gene TRBV19 combines with J gene TRBJ2-5, with D unresolved. The CDR3 length is 13 residues. CDR1 and CDR2 from the germline V gene are LNHDA and SQIVND (reference sequence). The V end was cut by 1 base, the J end by 4 bases, with 7 bases between. DNA of the CDR3: TGTGCCAGTAGTATAGTGGCTGGAGAGACCCAGTACTTC. Protein sequence: CASSIVAGETQYF. The full variable domain, rest sourced from reference TRBV19 and TRBJ2-5, is DGGITQSPKYLFRKEGQNVTLSCEQNLNHDAMYWYRQDPGQGLRLIYYSQIVNDFQKGDIAEGYSVSREKKESFPLTVTSAQKNPTAFYLCASSIVAGETQYFGPGTRLLVL.

About this clone: Other DNA variants within this sample encode the same CDR3. DNA of the CDR3: TGTGCCAGCAGCTTCGGACAGGAGTACACCTTC. Its translation is CASSFGQEYTF. This sequence joins TRBV5-8 and TRBJ1-2; TRBD1 matches 7 bases. The CDR3 contains 11 residues. Germline values: CDR1 SGHTS, CDR2 YDEGEE. V trimming: 2 bases; J trimming: 11 bases; junction bases outside the gene matches: 3.

The V and J genes are TRBV27 and TRBJ1-1; the D is unclear. Deletions cut 3 bases from V and 2 bases from J, with 7 bases between. Germline CDR1 and CDR2: MNHEY and SMNVEV (reference sequence). This CDR3 comprises 13 residues. The CDR3 DNA follows: TGTGCCAGCAGTTTTAGTCGTAACACTGAAGCTTTCTTT. Translating it yields CASSFSRNTEAFF.

This chain links TRBV10-3 with TRBJ2-1; no definite D call. Trimming stripped 5 bases from V and 0 bases from J, with 5 bases between. The CDR3 totals 13 residues. The germline gives CDR1 ENHRY, CDR2 SYGVKD. The CDR3 region has the DNA TGTGCCATCAGTACCGTCTCCTACAATGAGCAGTTCTTC. Its translation: CAISTVSYNEQFF.

The rearrangement links TRBV28 to TRBJ1-2, with TRBD1 matching 9 bases. The CDR3 is 15 residues long. Germline V gene lookup returns CDR1 MDHEN and CDR2 SYDVKM. V lost 5 bases to trimming and J lost 7 bases; unmatched junction nucleotides: 11. CDR3 DNA: TGTGCCAGCAGTCCCACAGACAGGGGGATGGGTGGCTACACCTTC. This translates into CASSPTDRGMGGYTF.

This chain joins TRBV28 and TRBJ1-3, with D tentatively TRBD1 (5 bases). V was cut by 3 bases and J by 2 bases, with 17 bases left in between. Germline CDR1 MDHEN, CDR2 SYDVKM. This CDR3 contains 17 residues. The CDR3 loop is CASSFSRGRYTGNTIYF. CDR3 coding DNA: TGTGCCAGCAGTTTTTCCCGGGGCAGGTACACTGGAAACACCATATATTTT.

The gene calls are TRBV11-3 and TRBJ2-1, with 14 bases identical to TRBD2. CDR1 is SGHNT and CDR2 is YENEEA in the germline V gene. This CDR3 contains 15 residues. Germline trimming cut 5 bases from V and 6 bases from J; bases unmatched to any gene: 3. CDR3 sequence (DNA): TGTGCCAGCAGCGTGGGGACTAGCGGGAGCAATGAGCAGTTCTTC. As protein: CASSVGTSGSNEQFF.